These 13 T cell receptor beta chains were all obtained from the same sample, sequenced in a study of T cell responses to AZD1222 COVID-19 vaccine. Sequenced by immunoSEQ multiplex PCR; TCRdb stores in-frame clones only, minus some. The data contain some 110,000 clones, 80% to 85% of them singletons. The sequencing used peripheral blood, collected on day 0 of AZD1222 vaccination. Receptors originate from an adult in good health.

This chain connects TRBV28 to TRBJ1-1; D not certain. The CDR3 is 14 residues long. V shed 4 bases and J shed 4 bases, with 13 bases lying between them. Germline lookup yields CDR1 MDHEN and CDR2 SYDVKM. As DNA, the CDR3 is TGTGCCAGCAGTTCGCCAGGACGAAGCACTGAAGCTTTCTTT. It encodes CASSSPGRSTEAFF.

Only one count was recorded for this clone. The V and J genes are TRBV5-4 and TRBJ1-1; D may be TRBD1 (5 bases). V was trimmed by 2 bases and J by 0 bases, leaving 17 bases between them. Germline V CDR1 and CDR2: SGHNT, YYREEE (reference sequence). The CDR3 spans 17 residues. The CDR3 nucleotides are TGTGCCAGCAGCTTAGGCAATCGGGGGACTTTGAACACTGAAGCTTTCTTT. Translating it yields CASSLGNRGTLNTEAFF.

V and J are TRBV28 and TRBJ1-6; D is ambiguous. The germline V gene encodes CDR1 MDHEN and CDR2 SYDVKM. V lost 6 bases and J lost 0, with 27 bases in between. The CDR3 totals 21 residues. The CDR3 DNA is TGTGCCAGCAGGGGTTTCTTAGGAGACGAAAAAATTTCCTCCTATAATTCACCCCTCCACTTT. Translation: CASRGFLGDEKISSYNSPLHF.

The chain links TRBV12-3 or TRBV12-4 to TRBJ1-4; 7 bases agree with TRBD1. The junction had 6 bases not matched to a gene; V was cut back by 7 bases and J by 7 bases. The CDR3 has 13 residues. The CDR3 sequence: CASTLDRAEKLFF. The CDR3 DNA is TGTGCCAGCACCCTAGACAGGGCTGAAAAACTGTTTTTT.

The rearrangement links TRBV11-1 to TRBJ2-1; 7 bases are shared with TRBD1. Germline-derived CDR1 and CDR2 are SGHAT and FQDESV (reference sequence). This CDR3 contains 13 residues. V shed 4 bases, J shed 4 bases, and the junction held 1 base outside the gene matches. DNA for the CDR3: TGTGCCAGCAGCTGGACAGGTTACAATGAGCAGTTCTTC. It specifies CASSWTGYNEQFF.

The J gene is TRBJ2-1, the V gene TRBV5-1; D is uncertain. V was trimmed by 5 bases and J by 0 bases, leaving 12 bases between them. The germline V gene has CDR1 SGHRS and CDR2 YFSETQ. The CDR3 runs to 15 residues. CDR3 residues: CASSPTLSSYNEQFF. DNA for the CDR3: TGCGCCAGCAGTCCGACACTCAGCTCCTACAATGAGCAGTTCTTC. Drawing the rest from reference TRBV5-1 and TRBJ2-1, the complete variable domain is KAGVTQTPRYLIKTRGQQVTLSCSPISGHRSVSWYQQTPGQGLQFLFEYFSETQRNKGNFPGRFSGRQFSNSRSEMNVSTLELGDSALYLCASSPTLSSYNEQFFGPGTRLTVL.

This chain connects TRBV6-4 to TRBJ1-5, with 7 bases that match TRBD1. CDR1 is MRHNA and CDR2 is SNTAGT in the germline V gene. There are 14 residues in the CDR3. V gave up 11 bases and J gave up 4 bases; unmatched junction bases: 11. DNA for the CDR3: TGTGCCGAGGGAGGGGGCGTTGGTAATCAGCCCCAGCATTTT. It codes for CAEGGGVGNQPQHF.

The CDR3 loop is CATSRAGAYNEQFF. The CDR3 nucleotides read TGTGCCACCAGCAGAGCTGGGGCTTACAATGAGCAGTTCTTC. V usage is TRBV15 and J usage is TRBJ2-1, with D perhaps TRBD1 (5 bases). Germline CDR1 LNHNV, CDR2 YYDKDF (reference sequence). The CDR3 extends over 14 amino acids. Deletions cut 1 base from V and 4 bases from J, with 8 bases between.

The gene calls are TRBV6-1 and TRBJ1-5; D gene ambiguous. The CDR3 is made up of 14 amino acids. The germline CDR1 and CDR2 sequences are MNHNS and SASEGT. Trimming stripped 2 bases from V and 3 bases from J, with 8 bases between. CDR3 protein: CASSEYWDNQPQHF. CDR3 nucleotides: TGTGCCAGCAGTGAATACTGGGACAATCAGCCCCAGCATTTT.

J is TRBJ2-3 and V is TRBV2, with 8 bases that match TRBD2. This CDR3 region has 17 residues. The germline V gene has CDR1 SNHLY and CDR2 FYNNEI. V lost 3 bases, J lost 4 bases, and 12 bases stayed unmatched. This CDR3 reads CASSEVPSAGVSDTQYF. The CDR3 DNA reads TGTGCCAGCAGTGAGGTCCCTTCAGCGGGGGTTTCAGATACGCAGTATTTT.

The chain couples TRBV10-3 to TRBJ2-7; unclear D gene. Germline CDR1 reads ENHRY; CDR2 reads SYGVKD. The CDR3 runs to 13 residues. Trimming took off 7 bases at V and 0 bases at J, with 10 bases between the two ends. CDR3 DNA: TGTGCCATCAATGGCGAGAGCTCCTACGAGCAGTACTTC. Translating gives CAINGESSYEQYF.

V gene TRBV10-3 combines with J gene TRBJ1-3; D unresolved. The length of the CDR3 is 12 residues. CDR1 is ENHRY and CDR2 is SYGVKD in the germline V gene. V was pared by 4 bases and J by 4 bases, with 5 bases between. The CDR3, as DNA: TGTGCCATCAGTGGAACAGGAAACACCATATATTTT. Residues: CAISGTGNTIYF.

V is TRBV9 and J is TRBJ2-1; 9 nucleotides agree with TRBD2. Germline assignment: CDR1 SGDLS and CDR2 YYNGEE. The trim removed 4 bases at V and 0 bases at J, leaving 5 bases unmatched. The CDR3 loop spans 16 amino acids. The CDR3 sequence: CASSISGGSSYNEQFF. The DNA for the CDR3 is TGTGCCAGCAGCATCAGCGGGGGGAGCTCCTACAATGAGCAGTTCTTC.